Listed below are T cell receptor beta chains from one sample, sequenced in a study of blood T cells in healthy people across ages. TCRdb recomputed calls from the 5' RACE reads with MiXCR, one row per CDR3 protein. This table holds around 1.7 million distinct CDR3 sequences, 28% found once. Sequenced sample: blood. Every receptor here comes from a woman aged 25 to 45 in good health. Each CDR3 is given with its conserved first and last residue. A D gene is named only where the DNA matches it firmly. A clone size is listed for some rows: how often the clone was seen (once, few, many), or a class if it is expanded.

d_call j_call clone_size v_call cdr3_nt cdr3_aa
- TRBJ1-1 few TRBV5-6 TGTGCCAGCAGCTTGGGGGGAAGGGGTTATAACACTGAAGCTTTCTTT CASSLGGRGYNTEAFF
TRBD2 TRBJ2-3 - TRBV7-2 TGTGCCAGCAGCTTTGCCGGGACTACGGTCACAGATACGCAGTATTTT CASSFAGTTVTDTQYF
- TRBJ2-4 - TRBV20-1 TGCAGTGCTAGTGATGTGGGGAAAAACATTCAGTACTTC CSASDVGKNIQYF
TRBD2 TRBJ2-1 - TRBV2 TGTGCCAGCAGTGAAGATTTTAGGACTAGCGGGTCCTCGACCTACAATGAGCAGTTCTTC CASSEDFRTSGSSTYNEQFF
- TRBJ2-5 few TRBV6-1 TGTGCCAGCAGTGCTCACCTCGCCCGTGAGCAAGAGACCCAGTACTTC CASSAHLAREQETQYF
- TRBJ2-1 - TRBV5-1 TGCGCCAGCAGCACCTCTAGCTTGGGTGGTGAGCAGTTCTTC CASSTSSLGGEQFF
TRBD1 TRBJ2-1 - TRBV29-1 TGCAGCGTTGAAGATCGGGGACAGGATTATACCTACCTCTACAATGAGCAGTTCTTC CSVEDRGQDYTYLYNEQFF
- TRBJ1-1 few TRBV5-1 TGCGCCAGCAGCTCAACAGGGACTAACACTGAAGCTTTCTTT CASSSTGTNTEAFF
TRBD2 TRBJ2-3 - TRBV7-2 TGTGCCAGCAGCTCCCCTGAGACTAGCGGGGGCACAGATACGCAGTATTTT CASSSPETSGGTDTQYF
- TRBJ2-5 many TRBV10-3 TGTGCCATCAGTGAGTCAGTAATCCGAATCCAAGAGACCCAGTACTTC CAISESVIRIQETQYF
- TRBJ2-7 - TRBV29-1 TGCAGCGTTGAGGGGATCGGAAGTCTTGAGCATGGCTCCTACGAGCAGTACTTC CSVEGIGSLEHGSYEQYF
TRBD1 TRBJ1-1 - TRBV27 TGTGCCAGCAGTCAACAGGGGTTTTACACTGAAGCTTTCTTT CASSQQGFYTEAFF
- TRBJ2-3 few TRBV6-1 TGTGCCAGCAGAATAGAAGACAGCACAGATACGCAGTATTTT CASRIEDSTDTQYF
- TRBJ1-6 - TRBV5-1 TGCGCCAGCAGCTTGGTTTCGGGGTTGGATAATTCACCCCTCCACTTT CASSLVSGLDNSPLHF
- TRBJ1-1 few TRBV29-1 TGCAGCGGGAGATCCCTGATCCTGAACACTGAAGCTTTCTTT CSGRSLILNTEAFF
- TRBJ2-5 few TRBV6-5 TGTGCCAGCAGTTACGCCGGAAAAGAGACCCAGTACTTC CASSYAGKETQYF
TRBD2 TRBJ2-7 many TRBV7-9 TGTGCCAGCAGCTCATCGACTAGCGGGGGTCCTAGCTCCTACGAGCAGTACTTC CASSSSTSGGPSSYEQYF
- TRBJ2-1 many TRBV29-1 TGCAGCGCGGTCTCCCCACGCTCCTACAATGAGCAGTTCTTC CSAVSPRSYNEQFF
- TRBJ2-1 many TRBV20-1 TGCAGTGCAGTACAGGGCGGGGATAATGAGGAGCAGTTCTTC CSAVQGGDNEEQFF
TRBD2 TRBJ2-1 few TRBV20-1 TGCAGTGCTAGAGAGGGGGGACTAGCGGCTCGTAATGAGCAGTTCTTC CSAREGGLAARNEQFF
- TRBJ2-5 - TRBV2 TGTGCCAGCAGAGTTAGCGTGGAGACCCAGTACTTC CASRVSVETQYF
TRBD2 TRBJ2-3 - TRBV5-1 TGCGCCAGCAGCTTGAGGCCCCCGACTAGCGGGAGCACAGATACGCAGTATTTT CASSLRPPTSGSTDTQYF
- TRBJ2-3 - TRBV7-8 TGTGCCAGCAGCTTAGGGGCTTCAGATACGCAGTATTTT CASSLGASDTQYF
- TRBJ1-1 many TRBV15 TGTGCCACCAGCAGAGATCTCGGGAACACTGAAGCTTTCTTT CATSRDLGNTEAFF
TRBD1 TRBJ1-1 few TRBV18 TGTGCCAGCTCACGGACAGGGACGGCTTTCTTT CASSRTGTAFF
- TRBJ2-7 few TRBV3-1 TGTGCCAGCAGCCAATATTGGAGGGGGCCTTCCTACGAGCAGTACTTC CASSQYWRGPSYEQYF
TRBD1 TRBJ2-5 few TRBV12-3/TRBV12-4 TGTGCCAGCAGTCGGATGGCAGGGGGCTTAGAGACCCAGTACTTC CASSRMAGGLETQYF
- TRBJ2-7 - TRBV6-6 TGTGCCAGCAGCTCGGGGCGGATCTACGAGCAGTACTTC CASSSGRIYEQYF
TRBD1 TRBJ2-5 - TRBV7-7 TGTGCCAGCAGTCGCCAGGGACAGAAAGAGACCCAGTACTTC CASSRQGQKETQYF
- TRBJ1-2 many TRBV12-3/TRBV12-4 TGTGCCAGCAGCTCCGGGGTGAGAAACTATGGCTACACCTTC CASSSGVRNYGYTF
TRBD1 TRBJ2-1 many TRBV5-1 TGCGCCAGCAGCCGGGATCACGGGACAGGGTACAATGAGCAGTTCTTC CASSRDHGTGYNEQFF
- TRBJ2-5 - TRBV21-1 TGTGCCAGCAGCAGGCGCAGTCCGCGTAAACGGGGACATACGTATCTAGAGACCCAGTACTTC CASSRRSPRKRGHTYLETQYF
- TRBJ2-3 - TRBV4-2 TGTGCCAGCAGCCAAGACCGGACTGGACTTTGGACGCAGTATTTT CASSQDRTGLWTQYF
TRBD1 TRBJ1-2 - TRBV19 TGTGCCAGTACTATCGCGGGACAGGGGGCCTATGGCTACACCTTC CASTIAGQGAYGYTF
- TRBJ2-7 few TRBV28 TGTGCCAGCAGTCCTTATGGTCGGGTCTCCTACGAGCAGTACTTC CASSPYGRVSYEQYF
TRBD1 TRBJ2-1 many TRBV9 TGTGCCAGCAGCGTACCAGGGGGCCTACTGTTCTTC CASSVPGGLLFF
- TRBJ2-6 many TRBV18 TGTGCCAGCTCACCGCTCGACTCTGGGGCCAACGTCCTGACTTTC CASSPLDSGANVLTF
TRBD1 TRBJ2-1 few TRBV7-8 TGTGCCAGCAGCTCGATGGGACAGGGGGGAAGTGAGCAGTTCTTC CASSSMGQGGSEQFF
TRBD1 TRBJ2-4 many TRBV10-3 TGTGCCATCAGTCCACGGGGAGGGACAGGGGGCAAAAACATTCAGTACTTC CAISPRGGTGGKNIQYF
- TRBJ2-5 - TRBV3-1 TGTGCCAGCAGCCGATCGGGCCAGTCCTCCCGGGAGACCCAGTACTTC CASSRSGQSSRETQYF
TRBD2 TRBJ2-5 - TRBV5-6 TGTGCCAGCAGCTCTTTAGCGGGACCCTACAATGAGCAGTACTTC CASSSLAGPYNEQYF
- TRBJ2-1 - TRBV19 TGTGCCAGTAAGGACCTCGGGAATGAGCAGTTCTTC CASKDLGNEQFF
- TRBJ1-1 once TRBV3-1 TGTGCCAGCAGCCAGGAAGGGCGGGGTCGAGGCACTGAAGCTTTCTTT CASSQEGRGRGTEAFF
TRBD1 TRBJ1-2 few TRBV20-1 TGCAGTGCGTATAAGACAGGGGATAACGGCTACACCTTC CSAYKTGDNGYTF
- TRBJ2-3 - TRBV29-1 TGCAGCGTTGCAAGGGTCCTCACAGATACGCAGTATTTT CSVARVLTDTQYF
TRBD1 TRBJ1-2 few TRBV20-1 TGCAGTGCTAGGCTCAGGGGGAACTATGGCTACACCTTC CSARLRGNYGYTF
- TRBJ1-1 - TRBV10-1 TGCGCCAGCAGTATTGCAGGGGCCCGGAACACTGAAGCTTTCTTT CASSIAGARNTEAFF
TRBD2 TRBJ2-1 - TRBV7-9 TGTGCCAGCAGCTTAACCGGGCTAGCGGGAGAGAATGAGCAGTTCTTC CASSLTGLAGENEQFF
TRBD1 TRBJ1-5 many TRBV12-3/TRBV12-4 TGTGCCAGCAGCTTAGCGGCAGGGGGGGGTCAGCCCCAGCATTTT CASSLAAGGGQPQHF